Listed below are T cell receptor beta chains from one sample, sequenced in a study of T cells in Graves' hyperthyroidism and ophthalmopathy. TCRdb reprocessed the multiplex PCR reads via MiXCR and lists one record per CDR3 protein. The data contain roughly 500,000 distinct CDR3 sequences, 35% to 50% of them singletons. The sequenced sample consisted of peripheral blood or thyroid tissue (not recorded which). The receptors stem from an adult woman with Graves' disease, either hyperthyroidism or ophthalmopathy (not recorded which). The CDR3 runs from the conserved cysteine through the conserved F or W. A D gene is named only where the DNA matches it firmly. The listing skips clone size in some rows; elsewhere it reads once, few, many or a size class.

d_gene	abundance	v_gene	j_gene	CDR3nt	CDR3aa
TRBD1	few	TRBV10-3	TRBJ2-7	TGTGCCATCAGTGCGTGGGACAGTAAATACCCCAACTACGAGCAGTACTTC	CAISAWDSKYPNYEQYF
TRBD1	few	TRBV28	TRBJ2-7	TGTGCCAGCAGTTCTACCGGGACAGGACTCTACGAGCAGTACTTC	CASSSTGTGLYEQYF
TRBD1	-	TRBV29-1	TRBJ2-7	TGCAGCGGACGCGACCACCGGGACAGGAACTACGAGCAGCACTTC	CSGRDHRDRNYEQHF
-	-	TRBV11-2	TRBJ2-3	TGTGCCAGCTCTCGGACCTCGAGCACAGATACGCAGTATTTT	CASSRTSSTDTQYF
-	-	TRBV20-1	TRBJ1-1	TGCAGTGCTAGAAGCGGACATCCGTACACTGAAGCTTTCTTT	CSARSGHPYTEAFF
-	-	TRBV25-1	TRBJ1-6	TGTGCCAGCAGGGGAGGGGGGGCTAATTCACCCCTCCACTTT	CASRGGGANSPLHF
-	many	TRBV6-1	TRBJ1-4	TGTGCCACCACAAAGGGCCTTGGGATTGAAAAACTGTTTTTT	CATTKGLGIEKLFF
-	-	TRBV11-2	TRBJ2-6	TGTGCCAGCAGCCGCTCCTATAGCTCTGGGGCCAACGTCCTGACTTTC	CASSRSYSSGANVLTF
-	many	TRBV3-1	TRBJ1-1	TGTGCCAGCAGCCCGGGACCTCCGAACACTGAAGCTTTCTTT	CASSPGPPNTEAFF
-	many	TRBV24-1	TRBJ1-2	TGTGCCACCAGTGATGAACAGGGTATCCATGGCTACACCTTC	CATSDEQGIHGYTF
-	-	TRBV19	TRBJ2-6	TGTGCCAGTAGCCCCCTTAGGATCCCTGGGGCCAACGTCCTGACTTTC	CASSPLRIPGANVLTF
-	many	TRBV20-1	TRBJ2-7	TGCAGTGCTAGAGGGTCTCGGGACGAGCAGTACTTC	CSARGSRDEQYF
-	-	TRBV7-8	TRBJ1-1	TGTGCCAGCAGCTTAAGCCAAACGAACACTGAAGCTTTCTTT	CASSLSQTNTEAFF
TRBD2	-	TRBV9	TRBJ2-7	TGTGCCAGCAGCGAGTCGGCGGGGGAGCGGTACTTC	CASSESAGERYF
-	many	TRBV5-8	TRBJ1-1	TGTGCCAGCAGACCTTGGGTGGCTGAAGCTTTCTTT	CASRPWVAEAFF
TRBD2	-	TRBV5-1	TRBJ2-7	TGCGCCAGCAGCTCGGGACTAGCGGGTAATAGCGAGCAGTACTTC	CASSSGLAGNSEQYF
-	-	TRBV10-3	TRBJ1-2	TGTGCCATCAGTGAGCCCGTGACCGGGGGCTACACCTTC	CAISEPVTGGYTF
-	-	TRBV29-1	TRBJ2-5	TGCAGCGTCCGGGGGCGGGGGAGGCGAGAGACCCAGTACTTC	CSVRGRGRRETQYF
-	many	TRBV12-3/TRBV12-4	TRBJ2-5	TGTGCCAGCACCTTGGGCAGGGGAGAGACCCAGTACTTC	CASTLGRGETQYF
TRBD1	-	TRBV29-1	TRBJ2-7	TGCAGCGTCACGGGACAGGGGGCGGTGTACGAGCAGTACTTC	CSVTGQGAVYEQYF
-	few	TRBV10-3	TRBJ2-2	TGTGCCATCAGGGCCGCTACCACCGGGGAGCTGTTTTTT	CAIRAATTGELFF
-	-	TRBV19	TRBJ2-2	TGTGCCAGTAGTACCGTAACTTCGAACACCGGGGAGCTGTTTTTT	CASSTVTSNTGELFF